This TCR beta chain stems from a study of OX40 agonist ivuxolimab in advanced cancers. Across the whole study: Prior anti-PD-1, anti-PD-L1 or anti-CTLA-4 therapy was allowed; more than 30% had some. Notes on the study in general: Both blood CD4+ and CD8+ T cells showed clonal growth by week 6 at 0.1 to 3.0 mg/kg. Part of the nonresponder group also had normalized T-cell clonal expansion that was low.

Trimming cost V 5 bases and J 2 bases, with 12 bases left between them. Germline CDR1 and CDR2: MGHRA and YSYEKL. This CDR3 is 14 amino acids long. Repertoires were generated with immunoSEQ multiplex PCR, while TCRdb's copy carries only in-frame clones and drops some. The table shows some 63,000 clones, with over 75% occurring only once. Concerning this clone: Its cognate antigen is unknown.

This specimen consisted of CD4+ or CD8+ T cells sorted from blood, obtained in a trial of the OX40 agonist ivuxolimab. The TCR originated in an adult with an advanced solid tumor such as melanoma, head and neck, liver or kidney cancer. The V and J genes are TRBV4-1 and TRBJ1-2; maybe TRBD1 (6 bases). CDR3 sequence (DNA): TGCGCCAGCAGCGCGATGACAGGAAACTATGGCTACACCTTC. It specifies CASSAMTGNYGYTF.